The entry below gives a single TCR beta chain sequence along with its context. This CDR3 has 14 amino acids. Looked up from germline, CDR1 is SGHRS and CDR2 is YFSETQ. V lost 2 bases, J lost 2 bases, and 10 bases lay in between. The entry originates in a study of blood T cell repertoires in COVID-19. Some clones are missing from TCRdb's copy, which holds only in-frame ones; the method was immunoSEQ multiplex PCR. The repertoire holds 30,000 to 45,000 clones, with roughly three quarters as singletons. The sample was peripheral blood. The gene calls are TRBV5-1 and TRBJ1-2; a possible D gene is TRBD1 (5 bases). The sequence was collected from a man between 65 and 85 years old with acute or convalescent COVID-19. DNA for the CDR3: TGCGCCAGCAGCTTTGGGGGGTACAACTATGGCTACACCTTC. Protein sequence: CASSFGGYNYGYTF.